Below are 4 T cell receptor beta chains sequenced from a single sample in a study of cytomegalovirus exposure and HLA in healthy donors (TCRdb year 2017). Receptors were amplified or captured by the immunoSEQ multiplex PCR assay. The multiplex PCR relied on a mix of 60 forward primers for TCR Vbeta segments and 13 reverse primers for TCR Jbeta segments. The table comes from immuneACCESS by way of TCRdb, which keeps in-frame sequences with V and J called. Part of the clones is missing from these tables; in studies checked, under half for an unresolved V gene and the rest for unknown reasons. The table for this sample lists 170,000 or so clones; about three quarters of them were counted only once. The ten biggest clones cover roughly 3.7% of the sample. The material sequenced was PBMCs. The receptor source for this set is a woman in her sixties or seventies in good health and CMV-seropositive.

The gene calls are TRBV5-8 and TRBJ2-3; 7 nucleotides align to TRBD1. V was clipped by 1 base and J by 4 bases; unmatched bases: 0. The CDR3 totals 13 residues. Germline V gene data show CDR1 as SGHTS and CDR2 as YDEGEE. The CDR3 DNA reads as TGTGCCAGCAGCTTGCAGGGGGCAGATACGCAGTATTTT. Residues: CASSLQGADTQYF.

The genes are TRBV19 and TRBJ1-5, with D possibly matching TRBD1 (6 bases). Trimming cost V 6 bases and J 5 bases, with 17 bases left between them. CDR1 and CDR2 from the germline V gene are LNHDA and SQIVND (reference sequence). CDR3 size: 15 residues. The CDR3 is CASSLQGLRDQPQHF. The CDR3 nucleotides are TGTGCCAGTAGCCTACAGGGCTTGCGAGATCAGCCCCAGCATTTT.

This chain links TRBV5-1 with TRBJ1-4; 8 bases agree with TRBD1. This CDR3 region has 17 residues. Germline V gene sequence: CDR1 SGHRS, CDR2 YFSETQ. The V gene end was trimmed by 0 bases and the J gene end by 5 bases; junction bases not matched to a gene: 9. CDR3 sequence: CASSLGGQGRGNEKLFF. The CDR3 DNA follows: TGCGCCAGCAGCTTGGGCGGACAGGGTAGGGGAAATGAAAAACTGTTTTTT.

The rearrangement uses TRBV7-3 and TRBJ2-1, with 11 bases that match TRBD1. Per the germline V gene, CDR1 is SGHTA and CDR2 is FQGTGA. CDR3 length: 17 residues. The J segment lost 8 bases and the V segment lost 0 bases, leaving 9 bases of the junction unmatched. The CDR3 nucleotides are TGTGCCAGCAGCTTAACGTGGACAGGGGGCTTCCAGGATGAGCAGTTCTTC. Its translation: CASSLTWTGGFQDEQFF.